The clone carrying this TCR beta chain was found many times. TCRdb passed the reads through MiXCR, listing each CDR3 protein once. The sample contains about 460,000 distinct CDR3 sequences, approximately 11% of which appear only once. The data are from a study of T cell repertoires in cytomegalovirus infection. Germline V gene sequence: CDR1 DFQATT, CDR2 SNEGSKA (reference sequence). V was trimmed by 2 bases and J by 6 bases, leaving 16 bases between them. This CDR3 comprises 14 residues. Input material: PBMCs. This sequence joins TRBV20-1 and TRBJ1-1; tentatively, D is TRBD1 (6 bases). This TCR came from a human donor in good health (CMV status not recorded). Some clones in this sample may be carry-over from other donors' samples. CDR3 in DNA: TGCAGTGCTAGACCTTCAGGGGATTGGGCTGAAGCTTTCTTT. This sequence encodes CSARPSGDWAEAFF.